The 22 T cell receptor beta chains given below trace back to one sample, sequenced in a study of beta chain features in type 1 diabetes. The study reverse transcribed the entire isolated RNA, so it sequenced expressed TCRB transcripts. Method: immunoSEQ multiplex PCR; TCRdb's copy keeps in-frame clones and lacks some. Of fewer than 250,000 clones in the sample, roughly 15% are singletons; the top ten hold 0.025% to 0.03%. Source material: naive CD4+ T cells from blood. The origin of the receptors is a woman in her 40s in good health.

This clone was counted a single time. The identical CDR3 is also encoded by other nucleotide sequences in the sample. This chain connects TRBV7-9 to TRBJ1-2; TRBD1 might be the D (5 bases). Germline values: CDR1 SEHNR, CDR2 FQNEAQ (reference sequence). Trimming took off 1 base at V and 6 bases at J, with 9 bases between the two ends. The CDR3 sequence is 13 residues long. This CDR3 reads CASSLGQGDGYTF. The CDR3 DNA follows: TGTGCCAGCAGCTTAGGCCAGGGTGATGGCTACACCTTC. The complete variable domain, with remaining parts taken from reference TRBV7-9 and TRBJ1-2, reads DTGVSQNPRHKITKRGQNVTFRCDPISEHNRLYWYRQTLGQGPEFLTYFQNEAQLEKSRLLSDRFSAERPKGSFSTLEIQRTEQGDSAMYLCASSLGQGDGYTFGSGTRLTVV.

This sequence joins TRBV5-4 and TRBJ2-4; 9 bases map to TRBD2. CDR3 length: 16 residues. The germline V gene has CDR1 SGHNT and CDR2 YYREEE (reference sequence). The V and J ends lost 4 bases and 3 bases, in that order; junction bases with no gene match: 8. In DNA, the CDR3 is TGTGCCAGCAGCGTGCGGGGGGGCAATGACAAAAACATTCAGTACTTC. This sequence encodes CASSVRGGNDKNIQYF.

J is TRBJ2-3 and V is TRBV7-6; D may be TRBD2 (5 bases). With 2 bases removed from V and 0 bases from J, the gap between germline ends came to 9 bases. Germline V lookup: CDR1 SGHVS, CDR2 FNYEAQ. This CDR3 has 15 amino acids. The CDR3 spells CASSLYRGSTDTQYF. The CDR3, as DNA: TGTGCCAGCAGCTTATACCGGGGTAGCACAGATACGCAGTATTTT.

This clone was detected a few times. The chain couples TRBV5-8 to TRBJ2-3; D ambiguous. Germline loops: CDR1 SGHTS, CDR2 YDEGEE. V was pared by 4 bases and J by 1 base, with 16 bases between. This CDR3 has 16 residues. The DNA of the CDR3 is TGTGCCAGCAGCCCGTACTACGGCGTTGGCACAGATACGCAGTATTTT. Translated, it gives CASSPYYGVGTDTQYF.

This clone showed up just a few times. This chain uses TRBV7-2 with TRBJ2-1; no reliable D call. V shed 7 bases and J shed 0 bases, with 7 bases lying between them. In germline, CDR1 is SGHTA, CDR2 FQGNSA. The CDR3 has 13 amino acids. As DNA, the CDR3 is TGTGCCAGCACCGGAGCCTCCTACAATGAGCAGTTCTTC. Protein sequence: CASTGASYNEQFF.

This chain links TRBV6-5 with TRBJ2-6; the D gene is possibly TRBD2 (6 bases). Trimming took off 4 bases at V and 0 bases at J, with 10 bases between the two ends. The germline gives CDR1 MNHEY, CDR2 SVGAGI. The CDR3 loop spans 16 amino acids. CDR3 nucleotides: TGTGCCAGCAGTTCGGGGGACCGCTCTGGGGCCAACGTCCTGACTTTC. Translated, it gives CASSSGDRSGANVLTF.

This clone was counted between two and nine times. This chain links TRBV19 with TRBJ2-3, with 13 nucleotides matching TRBD2. J lost 4 bases, V lost 4 bases, and 2 bases had no gene match. The CDR3 spans 15 residues. Germline V lookup: CDR1 LNHDA, CDR2 SQIVND (reference sequence). The CDR3 DNA follows: TGTGCCAGTAGTAGGACTAGCGGGGGCGCAGATACGCAGTATTTT. The encoded protein is CASSRTSGGADTQYF. The full variable domain, rest sourced from reference TRBV19 and TRBJ2-3, is DGGITQSPKYLFRKEGQNVTLSCEQNLNHDAMYWYRQDPGQGLRLIYYSQIVNDFQKGDIAEGYSVSREKKESFPLTVTSAQKNPTAFYLCASSRTSGGADTQYFGPGTRLTVL.

This clone has just a few counts. The chain carries TRBV13 and TRBJ1-6; 8 bases agree with TRBD1. Germline trimming cut 5 bases from V and 3 bases from J; bases unmatched to any gene: 9. Germline CDR1 and CDR2: PRHDT and FYEKMQ (reference sequence). This CDR3 spans 17 amino acids. CDR3 in amino acids: CASSPGTGDFYNSPLHF. CDR3 coding DNA: TGTGCCAGCAGCCCCGGGACAGGAGATTTCTATAATTCACCCCTCCACTTT.

The chain recombines TRBV6-5 with TRBJ1-1; D gene uncertain. The CDR3 consists of 16 residues. V dropped 4 bases and J dropped 1 base, with 16 bases sitting between them. Per germline, CDR1 MNHEY and CDR2 SVGAGI. The chain's CDR3 is CASSSLGGQRNTEAFF. CDR3 DNA: TGTGCCAGCAGTTCCCTGGGTGGGCAACGGAACACTGAAGCTTTCTTT.

This clone was detected only a few times. The CDR3 DNA reads as TGCGCCAGCAGCTTGGTAGCGGGGGGGCAGAGGGCCAACGTCCTGACTTTC. It encodes CASSLVAGGQRANVLTF. This sequence joins TRBV5-1 and TRBJ2-6, with TRBD2 identical over 11 bases. The CDR3 consists of 17 residues. In germline, CDR1 is SGHRS, CDR2 YFSETQ. Unmatched junction bases numbered 4, after V lost 0 bases and J lost 5 bases.

Details on this clone: One junction end disagrees with the germline gene, perhaps due to a read error. The genes are TRBV7-7 and TRBJ2-3, with 13 bases aligning to TRBD2. The CDR3 is made up of 17 amino acids. CDR1 and CDR2 (germline): SSHAT, FNYEAQ (reference sequence). The CDR3 reads CASSLAPLAGGSDTQYF. The CDR3 DNA is TGTGCTAGCAGCTTAGCCCCACTAGCGGGGGGGTCGGATACGCAGTATTTT.

The rearrangement links TRBV9 to TRBJ2-5; tentatively, D is TRBD2 (5 bases). V lost 4 bases, J lost 0 bases, and 10 bases lay in between. CDR3 length: 14 amino acids. Germline loops: CDR1 SGDLS, CDR2 YYNGEE. As DNA, the CDR3 is TGTGCCAGCAGCCCTGGGGAGTACCAAGAGACCCAGTACTTC. Its protein is CASSPGEYQETQYF. Full variable domain (missing parts from reference TRBV9 and TRBJ2-5): DSGVTQTPKHLITATGQRVTLRCSPRSGDLSVYWYQQSLDQGLQFLIQYYNGEERAKGNILERFSAQQFPDLHSELNLSSLELGDSALYFCASSPGEYQETQYFGPGTRLLVL.

The J gene is TRBJ2-3, the V gene TRBV5-1, with 9 bases matching TRBD1. V gave up 4 bases and J gave up 2 bases; unmatched junction bases: 11. CDR1 and CDR2 from the germline V gene are SGHRS and YFSETQ. The CDR3 has 17 amino acids. CDR3 protein: CASSIRPGQGYTDTQYF. In DNA, the CDR3 is TGCGCCAGCAGCATTAGACCGGGACAGGGATACACAGATACGCAGTATTTT.

The chain joins TRBV15 to TRBJ2-7, with TRBD2 identical over 11 bases. CDR3 size: 15 residues. Germline CDR1 reads LNHNV; CDR2 reads YYDKDF (reference sequence). V lost 5 bases, J lost 2 bases, and 5 bases stayed unmatched. The CDR3 DNA reads as TGTGCCACCAGCTCGCGACTAGCGGGAACCTACGAGCAGTACTTC. Protein product: CATSSRLAGTYEQYF.

This rearrangement joins TRBV7-2 to TRBJ2-2, with a possible D match to TRBD1 (6 bases). Germline CDR1 SGHTA, CDR2 FQGNSA. The CDR3 has 13 amino acids. V lost 3 bases to trimming and J lost 7 bases, with 9 bases between them. This chain's CDR3 is CASSFTGFGELFF. For the CDR3, the DNA is TGTGCCAGCAGCTTTACAGGGTTCGGGGAGCTGTTTTTT.

In this sample, this clone turned up a few times. The chain has TRBV29-1 and TRBJ1-2; TRBD1 matches 11 bases. From germline, CDR1 is SQVTM and CDR2 ANQGSEA. The CDR3 totals 13 residues. V lost 6 bases and J lost 4; bases outside the gene matches: 4. In DNA, the CDR3 is TGCAGCGTCTGGGGACAGGGGGTCTATGGCTACACCTTC. This sequence encodes CSVWGQGVYGYTF.

The V call is TRBV5-1, the J call TRBJ1-4, with D tentatively TRBD1 (5 bases). V was shortened by 4 bases and J by 0 bases, with 16 bases between the two germline ends. The V gene's germline CDR1 is SGHRS and CDR2 YFSETQ. The CDR3 loop spans 17 amino acids. The CDR3 DNA is TGCGCCAGCAGCCGGATGGGTGTGGGGCCAACTAATGAAAAACTGTTTTTT. It specifies CASSRMGVGPTNEKLFF.

This sequence joins TRBV21-1 and TRBJ1-3; TRBD1 is taken as the D call from the table, unchecked against the DNA. TRBV21-1 is a pseudogene. The CDR3 length is 21 residues. CDR3 amino acids: CASSAKATGTGYSLRGNTIYF. The CDR3 nucleotides are TGTGCCAGCAGCGCAAAAGCGACCGGGACAGGGTATAGTCTGAGGGGAAACACCATATATTTT.

This chain joins TRBV20-1 and TRBJ2-7; TRBD1 is a possible D gene (5 bases). Germline CDR1 reads DFQATT; CDR2 reads SNEGSKA (reference sequence). There are 11 residues in the CDR3. Trimming left V 5 bases short and J 3 bases short, with 8 bases between. This CDR3 reads CSASQGYEQYF. CDR3 nucleotide sequence: TGCAGTGCTTCCCAGGGCTACGAGCAGTACTTC.

This clone was seen more than once but under ten times. The germline gene is not matched at one end of the junction; a read error may be the cause. The chain joins TRBV5-1 to TRBJ1-2; possible D gene TRBD1, 6 bases. The CDR3 extends over 14 amino acids. The V gene's germline CDR1 is SGHRS and CDR2 YFSETQ. The CDR3 coding sequence is TGCGCCAGCAGATTGGACAGTTCAGTCTATGGCTACACCTTC. Translated: CASRLDSSVYGYTF. Full variable domain (rest looked up from reference TRBV5-1 and TRBJ1-2): KAGVTQTPRYLIKTRGQQVTLSCSPISGHRSVSWYQQTPGQGLQFLFEYFSETQRNKGNFPGRFSGRQFSNSRSEMNVSTLELGDSALYLCASRLDSSVYGYTFGSGTRLTVV.

Only a few counts were recorded for this clone. The chain uses TRBV10-3 and TRBJ2-7; the match to TRBD1 covers 8 bases. Germline V gene data show CDR1 as ENHRY and CDR2 as SYGVKD. CDR3 length: 14 residues. J was trimmed by 2 bases and V by 8 bases; bases with no gene match: 8. The CDR3 DNA sequence: TGTGCCATCCGTGCCGGGACAGGACCCTACGAGCAGTACTTC. Translation: CAIRAGTGPYEQYF.

The chain links TRBV5-4 to TRBJ2-3; the D gene is possibly TRBD2 (7 bases). CDR3 length: 14 residues. Trimming removed 0 bases at V and 5 bases at J, with 10 bases between. Germline V CDR1 and CDR2: SGHNT, YYREEE (reference sequence). The CDR3 region is CASSLVGGGDTQYF. Here the CDR3 DNA reads TGTGCCAGCAGCTTGGTAGGGGGGGGAGATACGCAGTATTTT.